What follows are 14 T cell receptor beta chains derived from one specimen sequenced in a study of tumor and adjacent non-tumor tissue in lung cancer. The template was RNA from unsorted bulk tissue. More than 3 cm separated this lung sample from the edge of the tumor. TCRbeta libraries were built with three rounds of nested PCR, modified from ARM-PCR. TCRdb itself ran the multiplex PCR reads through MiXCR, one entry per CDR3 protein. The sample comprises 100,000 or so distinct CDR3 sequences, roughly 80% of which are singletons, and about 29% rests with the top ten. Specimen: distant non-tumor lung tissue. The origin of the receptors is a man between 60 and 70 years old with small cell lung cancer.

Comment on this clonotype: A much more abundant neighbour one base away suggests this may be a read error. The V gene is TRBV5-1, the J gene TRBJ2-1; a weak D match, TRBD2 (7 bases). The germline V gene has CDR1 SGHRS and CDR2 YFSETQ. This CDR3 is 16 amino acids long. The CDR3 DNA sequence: TGCGCCAGCAGTAGAATCCGGGGGGCGCTTGAAAATGAGCAGATCTTC. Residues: CASSRIRGALENEQIF.

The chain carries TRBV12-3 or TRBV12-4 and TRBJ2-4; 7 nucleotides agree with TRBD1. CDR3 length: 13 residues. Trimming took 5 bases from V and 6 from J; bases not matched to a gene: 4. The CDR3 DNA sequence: TGTGCCAGCAGTCAGGGGGACAGAAACATTCAGTACTTC. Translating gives CASSQGDRNIQYF.

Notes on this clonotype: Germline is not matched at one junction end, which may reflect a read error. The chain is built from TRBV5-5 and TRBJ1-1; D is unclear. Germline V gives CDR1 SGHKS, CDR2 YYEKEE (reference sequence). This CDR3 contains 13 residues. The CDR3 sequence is CASCLTSNTEAFF. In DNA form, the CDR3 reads TGTGCCAGCTGCTTGACATCGAACACTGAAGCTTTCTTT. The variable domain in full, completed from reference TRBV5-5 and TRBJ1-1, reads DAGVTQSPTHLIKTRGQQVTLRCSPISGHKSVSWYQQVLGQGPQFIFQYYEKEERGRGNFPDRFSARQFPNYSSELNVNALLLGDSALYLCASCLTSNTEAFFGQGTRLTVV.

The CDR3 reads CSNRPAGEPETQYF. In nucleotides, the CDR3 is TGCAGTAATAGACCTGCGGGAGAACCAGAGACCCAGTACTTC. The chain employs TRBV20-1 and TRBJ2-5; TRBD2 agrees at 7 bases. This CDR3 has 14 amino acids. The ends lost 8 bases at V and 4 bases at J; junction bases unmatched: 13. Germline CDR1 is DFQATT and CDR2 is SNEGSKA (reference sequence).

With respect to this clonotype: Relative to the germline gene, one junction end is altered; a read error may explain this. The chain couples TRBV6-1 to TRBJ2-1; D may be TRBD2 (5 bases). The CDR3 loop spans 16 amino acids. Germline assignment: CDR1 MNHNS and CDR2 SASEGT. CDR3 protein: CASSEIPGSTYNERFF. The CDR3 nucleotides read TGTGCCAGCAGTGAAATCCCCGGGTCCACCTACAATGAGCGGTTTTTC.

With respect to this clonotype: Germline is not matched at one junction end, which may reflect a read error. The CDR3 loop reads CASSVQGPPSTDTQYF. CDR3 bases: TGTGCTAGCAGCGTACAGGGACCCCCTAGCACAGATACGCAGTATTTT. This chain uses TRBV9 with TRBJ2-3; tentatively, D is TRBD1 (6 bases). This CDR3 has 16 amino acids. The V gene's germline CDR1 is SGDLS and CDR2 YYNGEE.

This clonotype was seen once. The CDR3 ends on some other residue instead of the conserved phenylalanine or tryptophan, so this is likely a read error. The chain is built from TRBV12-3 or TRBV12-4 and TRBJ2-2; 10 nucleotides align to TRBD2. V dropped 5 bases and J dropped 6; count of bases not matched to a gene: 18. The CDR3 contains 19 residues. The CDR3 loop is CASSPLIGKSGRASGELFI. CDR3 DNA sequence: TGTGCCAGCAGTCCCTTAATCGGGAAAAGCGGGAGGGCCTCCGGGGAGCTGTTTATT.

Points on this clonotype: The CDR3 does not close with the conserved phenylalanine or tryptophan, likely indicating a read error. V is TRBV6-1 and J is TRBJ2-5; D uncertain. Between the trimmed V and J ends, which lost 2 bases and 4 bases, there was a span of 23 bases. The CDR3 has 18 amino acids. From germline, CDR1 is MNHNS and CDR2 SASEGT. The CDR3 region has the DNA TGTGCCAGCAGTGAAAGACGGAAGCGACACCGAATGGGAGAGACCCAGTACTAC. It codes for CASSERRKRHRMGETQYY.

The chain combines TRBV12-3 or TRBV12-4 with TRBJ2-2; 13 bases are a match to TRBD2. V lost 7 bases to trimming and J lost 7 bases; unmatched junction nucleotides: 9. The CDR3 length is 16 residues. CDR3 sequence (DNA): TGTGCCAGCAACCGGACTAGCGGGAGACAGATCGGGGAGCTGTTTTTT. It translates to CASNRTSGRQIGELFF.

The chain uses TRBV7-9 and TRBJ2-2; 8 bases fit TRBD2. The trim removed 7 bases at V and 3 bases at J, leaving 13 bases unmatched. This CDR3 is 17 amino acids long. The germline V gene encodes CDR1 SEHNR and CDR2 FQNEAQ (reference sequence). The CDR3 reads CASTPRWTSRYTGELFF. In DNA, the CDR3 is TGTGCCAGCACCCCCCGCTGGACTAGCCGGTACACCGGGGAGCTGTTTTTT.

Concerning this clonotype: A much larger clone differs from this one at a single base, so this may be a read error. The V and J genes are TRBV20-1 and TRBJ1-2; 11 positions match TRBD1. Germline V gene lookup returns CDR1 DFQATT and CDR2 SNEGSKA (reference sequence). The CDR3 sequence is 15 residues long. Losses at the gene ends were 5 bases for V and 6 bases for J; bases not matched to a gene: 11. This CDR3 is CSAVDRGRMPHGYTF. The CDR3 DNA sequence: TGCAGTGCTGTGGACAGGGGGCGCATGCCCCATGGCTACACCTTC.

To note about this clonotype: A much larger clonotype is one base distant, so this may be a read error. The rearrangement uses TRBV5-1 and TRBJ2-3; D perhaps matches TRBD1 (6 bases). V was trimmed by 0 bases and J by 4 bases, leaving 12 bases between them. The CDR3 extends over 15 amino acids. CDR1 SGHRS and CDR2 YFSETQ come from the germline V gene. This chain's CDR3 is CASSLEEQGPDTQYF. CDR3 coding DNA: TGCGCCAGCAGCTTGGAGGAACAGGGCCCAGATACGCAGTATTTT. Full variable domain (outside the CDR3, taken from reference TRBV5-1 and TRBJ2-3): KAGVTQTPRYLIKTRGQQVTLSCSPISGHRSVSWYQQTPGQGLQFLFEYFSETQRNKGNFPGRFSGRQFSNSRSEMNVSTLELGDSALYLCASSLEEQGPDTQYFGPGTRLTVL.

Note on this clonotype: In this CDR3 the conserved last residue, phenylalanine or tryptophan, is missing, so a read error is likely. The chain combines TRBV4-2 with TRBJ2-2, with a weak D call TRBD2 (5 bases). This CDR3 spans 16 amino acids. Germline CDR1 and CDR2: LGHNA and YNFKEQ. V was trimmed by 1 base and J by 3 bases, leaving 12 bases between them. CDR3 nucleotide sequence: TGTGCCAGCAGCCAAGCGCTGAGGGCCGACACCGGGGAGCTGTTTTGT. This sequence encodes CASSQALRADTGELFC.

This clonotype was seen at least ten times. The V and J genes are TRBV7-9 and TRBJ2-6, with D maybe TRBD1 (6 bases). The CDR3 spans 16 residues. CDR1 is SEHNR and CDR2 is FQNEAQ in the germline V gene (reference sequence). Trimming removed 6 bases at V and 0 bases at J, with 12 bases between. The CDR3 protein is CASSPGHFSGANVLTF. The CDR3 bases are TGTGCCAGCAGTCCGGGACACTTCTCTGGGGCCAACGTCCTGACTTTC. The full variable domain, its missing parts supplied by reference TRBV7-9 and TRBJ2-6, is DTGVSQNPRHKITKRGQNVTFRCDPISEHNRLYWYRQTLGQGPEFLTYFQNEAQLEKSRLLSDRFSAERPKGSFSTLEIQRTEQGDSAMYLCASSPGHFSGANVLTFGAGSRLTVL.